These T cell receptor beta chains were read from a single sample in a study of Graves' ophthalmopathy and Graves' hyperthyroidism. TCRdb re-called the multiplex PCR reads through MiXCR, storing one row per CDR3 protein. Of about 390,000 distinct CDR3 sequences in the sample, about a sixth were seen once. The sample comprised peripheral blood. These receptors originate from an adult woman with stable Graves' hyperthyroidism. CDR3s include the opening cysteine and the closing phenylalanine or tryptophan. The D gene is left open where the match is weak. The listing skips clone size in some rows; elsewhere it reads once, few, many or a size class.

d_call j_call v_call clone_size cdr3_nt cdr3_aa
NA TRBJ2-7 TRBV2 many TGTGCCAGCATCTCGACAGGTATTAACTACGAGCAGTACTTC CASISTGINYEQYF
TRBD2 TRBJ2-5 TRBV7-6 many TGTGCCAGCAGCTCCTGGGGTAGCGGGGGGTACCAAGAGACCCAGTACTTC CASSSWGSGGYQETQYF
TRBD1 TRBJ1-3 TRBV20-1 few TGCAGTGCTAGAGACGGACAGGGACCACTATCCGGGCGAAACACCATATATTTT CSARDGQGPLSGRNTIYF
TRBD2 TRBJ2-5 TRBV24-1 many TGTGCCACCAGTGATGGGAGCGGGGGTTGGTATGAGACCCAGTACTTC CATSDGSGGWYETQYF
NA TRBJ1-1 TRBV20-1 NA TGCAGTGCTAGTGAGGGGGGGTTAAACACTGAAGCTTTCTTT CSASEGGLNTEAFF
NA TRBJ1-1 TRBV10-2 many TGCGCCAGCAGTGAGGTCTACACTGAAGCTTTCTTT CASSEVYTEAFF
TRBD2 TRBJ2-2 TRBV28 NA TGTGCCACCTCCTCACCCGGCGGGAGAAACACCGGGGAGCTGTTTTTT CATSSPGGRNTGELFF
NA TRBJ2-5 TRBV4-1 many TGCGCCAGCAGCCCGGCAAATTGGGACCAAGAGACCCAGTACTTC CASSPANWDQETQYF
TRBD1 TRBJ1-1 TRBV6-5 few TGTGCCAGCAGTACCGACAGGGGGCCCACTGAAGCTTTCTTT CASSTDRGPTEAFF
NA TRBJ1-2 TRBV20-1 many TGCAGTGCTAGTTTTACAGCTAAAGGGGGCTACACCTTC CSASFTAKGGYTF
TRBD1 TRBJ1-1 TRBV19 many TGTGCCAGTAGTCCTCTCACCCGGACAGGGGGCGGGTCCACTGAAGCTTTCTTT CASSPLTRTGGGSTEAFF
NA TRBJ2-6 TRBV28 many TGTGCCAGCAGTTTAGGTGGGGTCTCTGGGGCCAACGTCCTGACTTTC CASSLGGVSGANVLTF
NA TRBJ1-1 TRBV6-1 NA TGTGCCAGCAGTGAATTATCCAGCGCTATTGAAGCTTTCTTT CASSELSSAIEAFF
NA TRBJ1-5 TRBV7-8 NA TGTGCCAGCAGCTTGAGAGGGGAGGCGAATCAGCCCCAGCATTTT CASSLRGEANQPQHF
NA TRBJ2-7 TRBV6-5 many TGTGCCAGCAGTTACGGGCCCTACGAGCAGTACTTC CASSYGPYEQYF
NA TRBJ1-2 TRBV28 many TGTGCCAGCAGTGCCCCGGGGCAGGGAGGTGGCTACACCTTC CASSAPGQGGGYTF
NA TRBJ2-6 TRBV20-1 many TGCAGTGCTAGTCCACTCGGGACTGGGGCCAACGTCCTGACTTTC CSASPLGTGANVLTF
NA TRBJ2-7 TRBV19 many TGTGCCAGTAGTGCCTTCCTAGGGGATTCCTACGAGCAGTACTTC CASSAFLGDSYEQYF
NA TRBJ1-2 TRBV29-1 NA TGCAGCGTTGATCCGGGAATTGTCGGCTACACCTTC CSVDPGIVGYTF
NA TRBJ2-5 TRBV18 many TGTGCCAGCTCACCACAGTACCAAGAGACCCAGTACTTC CASSPQYQETQYF
NA TRBJ1-1 TRBV20-1 many TGCAGTGCGGAACGGGGGACGCCAGTTTTGAGGAACACTGAAGCTTTCTTT CSAERGTPVLRNTEAFF
TRBD2 TRBJ2-7 TRBV5-1 many TGCGCCAGCAGCCCGACGGGACTACCGTCCTACGAGCAGTACTTC CASSPTGLPSYEQYF
NA TRBJ1-1 TRBV18 many TGTGCCAGCTACCGGGGGGATAACACTGAAGCTTTCTTT CASYRGDNTEAFF
NA TRBJ1-1 TRBV7-9 many TGTGCCAGCAGCTCTAACGAGAACACTGAAGCTTTCTTT CASSSNENTEAFF
NA TRBJ1-1 TRBV19 many TGTGCCAGTAGAATCAGGGCGCTGAACACTGAAGCTTTCTTT CASRIRALNTEAFF
NA TRBJ2-7 TRBV7-2 many TGTGCCAGCAGCTTAGCTGTGACAGGCTACGAGCAGTACTTC CASSLAVTGYEQYF
TRBD1 TRBJ1-2 TRBV6-1 NA TGTGCCAGCAACCGACAGGGAGTTCCCTACACCTTC CASNRQGVPYTF
NA TRBJ2-6 TRBV6-5 NA TGTGCCAGCAGTTACAATCCGGGCTCTAGGGCCTACGTCCTGACTTTC CASSYNPGSRAYVLTF
NA TRBJ2-7 TRBV28 many TGTGCCAGCTCTCAACGGCCCTTAAGAACCGAGCAGTACTTC CASSQRPLRTEQYF
NA TRBJ2-7 TRBV6-1 many TGTGCCAGCACCCGGGACCCGACTTACGAGCAGTACTTC CASTRDPTYEQYF
NA TRBJ2-7 TRBV29-1 NA TGCAGCGTTCAGGGGGGCAACCGCTTTTCCTACGAGCAGTACTTC CSVQGGNRFSYEQYF
NA TRBJ2-7 TRBV7-2 many TGTGCCAGCAGCCCGCCAGGGGTTTCTAGGCAGTACTTC CASSPPGVSRQYF
NA TRBJ1-5 TRBV6-2/TRBV6-3 many TGTGCCAGCACCAGACGGAACGATCAGCCCCAGCATTTT CASTRRNDQPQHF
TRBD1 TRBJ2-7 TRBV12-3/TRBV12-4 many TGTGCCAGCAGTTGGGGGACAGGGTCTGAGGAGCAGTACTTC CASSWGTGSEEQYF
NA TRBJ2-7 TRBV14 NA TGTGCCAGCAGCCAGACAGGCCGCTACGAGCAGTACTTC CASSQTGRYEQYF
TRBD1 TRBJ1-5 TRBV7-2 many TGTGCCAGCAGAACAGGGGCGAGGAGCAATCAGCCCCAGCATTTT CASRTGARSNQPQHF
NA TRBJ1-1 TRBV20-1 many TGCAGTGCTAACCCGGACTCCATGAACACTGAAGCTTTCTTT CSANPDSMNTEAFF
NA TRBJ1-3 TRBV12-3/TRBV12-4 many TGTGCCAGCAGTCAGGGCTCTGGAAACACCATATATTTT CASSQGSGNTIYF
NA TRBJ2-5 TRBV29-1 many TGCAGCGTTGATCTCGGGGGCGTACAAGAGACCCAGTACTTC CSVDLGGVQETQYF
TRBD2 TRBJ2-2 TRBV6-4 many TGTGCCAGCAGACCCCCCGTTTCGCGGGAGAGCACCGGGGAGCTGTTTTTT CASRPPVSRESTGELFF
TRBD1 TRBJ1-1 TRBV20-1 NA TGCAGTGCTAGACGGGACAGGGCGAACACTGAAGCTTTCTTT CSARRDRANTEAFF
TRBD1 TRBJ1-5 TRBV6-2/TRBV6-3 NA TGTGCCAGCAGTGCGGGACAGCGAAATTATAGCAATCAGCCCCAGCATTTT CASSAGQRNYSNQPQHF
TRBD1 TRBJ2-5 TRBV12-3/TRBV12-4 NA TGTGCCAGCAGTTTTAGGCTTCAGGGGGAGGAGACCCAGTACTTC CASSFRLQGEETQYF
NA TRBJ2-7 TRBV10-3 many TGTGCCATCAGGGCAATTAGTGGGGCCGGGCAGTACTTC CAIRAISGAGQYF
TRBD1 TRBJ2-7 TRBV30 few TGTGCCTGGAGGACGGGGACAGGGGGCTACGAGCAGTACTTC CAWRTGTGGYEQYF
TRBD1 TRBJ1-2 TRBV19 many TGTGCCAGTAGTACGGGGGACAGGGTTTATGGCTACACCTTC CASSTGDRVYGYTF
NA TRBJ2-7 TRBV29-1 many TGCAGCGTTGAAATCTGGGTTTTCGTTTGGGGTTTCCCCTACGAGCAGTACTTC CSVEIWVFVWGFPYEQYF
NA TRBJ2-5 TRBV2 many TGTGCCAGCAGTTCCCGGGCCCCAGATGAGACCCAGTACTTC CASSSRAPDETQYF
TRBD1 TRBJ1-5 TRBV28 many TGTGCCAGCAGAGCGACAGGGGGCCAGCCCCAGCATTTT CASRATGGQPQHF
NA TRBJ2-4 TRBV20-1 few TGCAGTGTTGGCGGAAAAAACATTAAGTACTTC CSVGGKNIKYF
NA TRBJ2-2 TRBV12-3/TRBV12-4 NA TGTGCCAGCAGTAAACACAGGAACACCGGGGAGCTGTTTTTT CASSKHRNTGELFF
TRBD1 TRBJ2-6 TRBV28 few TGTGCCAGCAGCGGGACAGGGGGCCTCTCTGGGGCCAACGTCCTGACTTTC CASSGTGGLSGANVLTF
NA TRBJ1-1 TRBV12-3/TRBV12-4 NA TGTGCCAGCAGTGGGGGGAAGGGTCACACTGAAGCTTTCTTT CASSGGKGHTEAFF
NA TRBJ2-6 TRBV15 many TGTGCCACCAGCAGAGATTCCGGGTCCGGGGCCAACGTCCTGACTTTC CATSRDSGSGANVLTF
TRBD1 TRBJ2-2 TRBV29-1 many TGCAGCGTTGAAGCAAGACAGGGGGCGAGCGGGGAGCTGTTTTTT CSVEARQGASGELFF